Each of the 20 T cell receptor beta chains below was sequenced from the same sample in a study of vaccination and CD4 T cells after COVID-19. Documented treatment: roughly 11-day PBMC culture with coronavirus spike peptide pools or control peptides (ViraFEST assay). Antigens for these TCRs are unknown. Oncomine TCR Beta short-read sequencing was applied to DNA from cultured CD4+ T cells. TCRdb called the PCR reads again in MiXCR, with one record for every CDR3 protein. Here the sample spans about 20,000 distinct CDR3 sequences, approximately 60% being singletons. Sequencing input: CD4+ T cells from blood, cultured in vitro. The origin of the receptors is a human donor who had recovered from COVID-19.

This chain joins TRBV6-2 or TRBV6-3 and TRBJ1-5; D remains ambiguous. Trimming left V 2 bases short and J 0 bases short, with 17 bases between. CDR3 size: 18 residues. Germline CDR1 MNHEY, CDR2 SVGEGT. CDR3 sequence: CASSYGVPTRYSNQPQHF. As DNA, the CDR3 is TGTGCCAGCAGTTACGGGGTTCCCACTCGTTATAGCAATCAGCCCCAGCATTTT.

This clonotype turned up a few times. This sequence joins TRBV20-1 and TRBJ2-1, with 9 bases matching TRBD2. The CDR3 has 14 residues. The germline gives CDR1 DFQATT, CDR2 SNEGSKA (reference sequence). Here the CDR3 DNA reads TGCAGCGAAAACCTAGCGGGGAGGGACAATGAGCAGTTCTTC. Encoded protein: CSENLAGRDNEQFF.

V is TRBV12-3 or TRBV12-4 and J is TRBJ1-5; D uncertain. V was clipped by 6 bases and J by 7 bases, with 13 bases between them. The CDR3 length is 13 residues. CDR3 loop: CASSLDGGQPQHF. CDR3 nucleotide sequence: TGTGCCAGCAGCCTGGACGGCGGGCAGCCCCAGCATTTT.

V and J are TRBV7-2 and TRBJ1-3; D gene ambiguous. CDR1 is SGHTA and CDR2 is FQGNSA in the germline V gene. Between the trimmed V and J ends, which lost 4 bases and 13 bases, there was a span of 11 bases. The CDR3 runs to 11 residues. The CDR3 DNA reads TGTGCCAGCAGCTCCGGGGTCGGGATATATTTT. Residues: CASSSGVGIYF.

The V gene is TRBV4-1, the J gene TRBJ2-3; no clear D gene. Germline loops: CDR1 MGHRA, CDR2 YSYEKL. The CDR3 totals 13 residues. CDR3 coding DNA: TGCGTTAGCCCCCGGTCGGGCCCAGATACGCAGTATTTT. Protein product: CVSPRSGPDTQYF.

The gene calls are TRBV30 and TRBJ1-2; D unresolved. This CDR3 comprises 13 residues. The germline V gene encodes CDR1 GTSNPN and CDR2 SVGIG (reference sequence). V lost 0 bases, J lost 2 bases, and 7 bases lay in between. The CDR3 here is CAWSVRANYGYTF. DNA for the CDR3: TGTGCCTGGAGTGTACGGGCCAACTATGGCTACACCTTC.

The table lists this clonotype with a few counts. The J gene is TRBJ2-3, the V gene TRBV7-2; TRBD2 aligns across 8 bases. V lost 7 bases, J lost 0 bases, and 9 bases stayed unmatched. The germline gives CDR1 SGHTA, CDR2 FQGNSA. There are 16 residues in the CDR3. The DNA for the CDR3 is TGTGCCAGCACGAAGCGGGGGCTGACTAGCACAGATACGCAGTATTTT. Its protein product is CASTKRGLTSTDTQYF.

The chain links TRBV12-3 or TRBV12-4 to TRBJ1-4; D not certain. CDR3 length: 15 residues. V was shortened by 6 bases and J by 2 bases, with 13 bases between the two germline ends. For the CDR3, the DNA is TGTGCCAGCAGCCTCGGCGGGGTCACTAATGAAAAACTGTTTTTT. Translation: CASSLGGVTNEKLFF.

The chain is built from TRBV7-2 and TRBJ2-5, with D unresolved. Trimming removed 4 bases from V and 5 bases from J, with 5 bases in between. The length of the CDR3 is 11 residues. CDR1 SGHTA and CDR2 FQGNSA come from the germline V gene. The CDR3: CASSSRETQYF. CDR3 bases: TGTGCCAGCAGCTCGAGGGAGACCCAGTACTTC.

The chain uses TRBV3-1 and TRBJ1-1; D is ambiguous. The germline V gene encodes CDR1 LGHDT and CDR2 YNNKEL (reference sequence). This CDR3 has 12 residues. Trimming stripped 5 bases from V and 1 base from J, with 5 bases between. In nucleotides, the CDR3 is TGTGCCAGCAGCAGGAGGAACACTGAAGCTTTCTTT. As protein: CASSRRNTEAFF.

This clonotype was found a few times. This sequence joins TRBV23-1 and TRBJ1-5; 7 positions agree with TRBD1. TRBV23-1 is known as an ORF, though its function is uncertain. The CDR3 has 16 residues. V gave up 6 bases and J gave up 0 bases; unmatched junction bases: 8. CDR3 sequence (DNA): TGCGCCAGCAGCAAGGGACAGAAGTTTAGCAATCAGCCCCAGCATTTT. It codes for CASSKGQKFSNQPQHF.

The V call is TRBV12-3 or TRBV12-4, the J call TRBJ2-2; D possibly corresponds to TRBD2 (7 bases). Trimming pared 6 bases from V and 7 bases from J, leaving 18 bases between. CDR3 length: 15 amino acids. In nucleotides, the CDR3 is TGTGCCAGCAGCCCAAGGACTAGAGGGGGCGGGGAGCTGTTTTTT. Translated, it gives CASSPRTRGGGELFF.

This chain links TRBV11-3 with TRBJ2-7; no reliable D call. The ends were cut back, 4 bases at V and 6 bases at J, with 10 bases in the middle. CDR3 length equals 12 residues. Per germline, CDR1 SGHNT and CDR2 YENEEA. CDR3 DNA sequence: TGTGCCAGCAGCTGGAATCACGGCGAGCAGTACTTC. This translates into CASSWNHGEQYF.

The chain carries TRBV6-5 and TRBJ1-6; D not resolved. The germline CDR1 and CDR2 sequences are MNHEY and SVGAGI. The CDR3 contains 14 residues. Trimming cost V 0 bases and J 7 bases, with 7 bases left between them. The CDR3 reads CASSYSGKNSPLHF. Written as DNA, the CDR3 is TGTGCCAGCAGTTACTCAGGGAAGAATTCACCCCTCCACTTT.

For the CDR3, the DNA is TGCAGTGCTAGAGAAGCAGGGGCAAGGAACACTGAAGCTTTCTTT. Protein product: CSAREAGARNTEAFF. The chain couples TRBV20-1 to TRBJ1-1; D perhaps matches TRBD1 (6 bases). The V gene's germline CDR1 is DFQATT and CDR2 SNEGSKA (reference sequence). Trimming removed 0 bases from V and 1 base from J, with 12 bases in between. This CDR3 is built from 15 residues.

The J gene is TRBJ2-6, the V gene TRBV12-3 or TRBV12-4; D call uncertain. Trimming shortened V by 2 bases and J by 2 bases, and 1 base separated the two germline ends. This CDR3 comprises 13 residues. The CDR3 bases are TGTGCCAGCAGTTTAACTGGGGCCAACGTCCTGACTTTC. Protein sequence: CASSLTGANVLTF.

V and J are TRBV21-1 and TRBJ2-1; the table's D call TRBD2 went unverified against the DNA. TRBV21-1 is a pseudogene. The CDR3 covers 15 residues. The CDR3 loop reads CASSTRSGHNHEQFF. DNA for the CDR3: TGTGCCAGCAGCACCCGCTCTGGCCACAACCATGAGCAGTTCTTC.

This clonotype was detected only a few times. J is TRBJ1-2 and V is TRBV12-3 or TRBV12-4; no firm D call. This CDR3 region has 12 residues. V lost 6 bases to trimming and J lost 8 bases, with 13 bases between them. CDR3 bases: TGTGCCAGCAGCGCCTCCCCCTTCGGCTACACCTTC. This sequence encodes CASSASPFGYTF.

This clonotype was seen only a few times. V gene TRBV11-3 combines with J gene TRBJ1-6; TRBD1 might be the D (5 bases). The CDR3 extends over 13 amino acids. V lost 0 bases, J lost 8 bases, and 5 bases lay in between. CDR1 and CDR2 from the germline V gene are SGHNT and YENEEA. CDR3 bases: TGTGCCAGCAGCTTAGACAGGGATTCACCCCTCCACTTT. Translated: CASSLDRDSPLHF.

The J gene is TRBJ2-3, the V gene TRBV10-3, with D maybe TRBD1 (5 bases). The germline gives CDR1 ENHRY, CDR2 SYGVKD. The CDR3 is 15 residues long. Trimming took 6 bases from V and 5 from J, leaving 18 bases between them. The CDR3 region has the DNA TGTGCCATCAGAGAAGGGGAATTCGGTGTAGATACGCAGTATTTT. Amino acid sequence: CAIREGEFGVDTQYF.